A single sample gave rise to the 10 T cell receptor beta chains below, sequenced in a study of blood T cell repertoires in COVID-19. TCRdb's copy holds only in-frame clones and misses some; the assay was immunoSEQ multiplex PCR. The profile covers roughly 500,000 clones, with more than 85% appearing a single time and 8% to 9.5% taken by the ten largest. Sequenced input: PBMCs or T cells enriched from blood (not recorded which). These receptors all come from a woman aged 55-70 years who had recovered from COVID-19.

The CDR3 here is CAISPTGLNTGELFF. CDR3 DNA sequence: TGTGCCATCAGCCCGACAGGATTGAACACCGGGGAGCTGTTTTTT. The chain employs TRBV10-3 and TRBJ2-2; D is possibly TRBD1 (6 bases). The V end was cut by 6 bases, the J end by 1 base, with 12 bases between. Germline V gene lookup returns CDR1 ENHRY and CDR2 SYGVKD. The CDR3 extends over 15 amino acids.

The V and J genes are TRBV20-1 and TRBJ2-7; 8 positions match TRBD2. V was clipped by 3 bases and J by 0 bases; unmatched bases: 7. From germline, CDR1 is DFQATT and CDR2 SNEGSKA (reference sequence). CDR3 length: 15 residues. The DNA for the CDR3 is TGCAGTGCTAGTGGGCCAGCGGGGGCCTCCTACGAGCAGTACTTC. As protein: CSASGPAGASYEQYF.

The V call is TRBV10-3, the J call TRBJ2-2; 9 nucleotides agree with TRBD1. Trimming took 6 bases from V and 7 from J; bases not matched to a gene: 6. This CDR3 has 14 amino acids. CDR1 and CDR2 (germline): ENHRY, SYGVKD. CDR3 in amino acids: CAISATGGIGELFF. The CDR3 bases are TGTGCCATCAGCGCGACAGGGGGTATCGGGGAGCTGTTTTTT.

This clone has a single count. The chain recombines TRBV18 with TRBJ2-2; tentatively, D is TRBD2 (6 bases). In germline, CDR1 is KGHSH, CDR2 LQKENI. V lost 6 bases, J lost 4 bases, and 15 bases lay in between. The CDR3 has 15 amino acids. The CDR3 protein is CASSLTRPGTGELFF. CDR3 nucleotides: TGTGCCAGCTCCTTGACTAGACCCGGCACCGGGGAGCTGTTTTTT.

This clone was recorded once. The genes are TRBV6-5 and TRBJ1-6; D is uncertain. Germline V gene data show CDR1 as MNHEY and CDR2 as SVGAGI. The CDR3 loop spans 15 amino acids. Trimming took 5 bases from V and 7 from J, leaving 15 bases between them. The CDR3 loop is CASSPTLNGNSPLHF. As DNA, the CDR3 is TGTGCCAGCAGTCCTACCCTGAACGGGAATTCACCCCTCCACTTT.

The CDR3 loop reads CATSDSGTANTDTQYF. In nucleotides, the CDR3 is TGTGCCACCAGTGATTCTGGGACAGCTAACACAGATACGCAGTATTTT. The chain joins TRBV24-1 to TRBJ2-3, with 7 nucleotides matching TRBD1. The CDR3 is 16 amino acids. The trim removed 2 bases at V and 2 bases at J, leaving 6 bases unmatched. Germline V lookup: CDR1 KGHDR, CDR2 SFDVKD.

The V call is TRBV28, the J call TRBJ2-3; maybe TRBD2 (6 bases). CDR1 is MDHEN and CDR2 is SYDVKM in the germline V gene. CDR3 length: 18 amino acids. Trimming cost V 6 bases and J 1 base, with 23 bases left between them. This chain's CDR3 is CASSPPGLTTLGTDTQYF. DNA for the CDR3: TGTGCCAGCAGCCCCCCGGGACTGACAACCCTTGGCACAGATACGCAGTATTTT.

The table lists this clone with a few counts. The chain couples TRBV28 to TRBJ1-6; possibly TRBD1 for D (5 bases). Trimming cost V 4 bases and J 5 bases, with 12 bases left between them. The germline CDR1 and CDR2 sequences are MDHEN and SYDVKM. This CDR3 has 15 amino acids. The CDR3 region is CASSSNDRHNSPLHF. The CDR3, as DNA: TGTGCCAGCAGTTCTAACGACAGACATAATTCACCCCTCCACTTT.

The V gene is TRBV2, the J gene TRBJ2-3, with a weak D call TRBD1 (6 bases). Trimming cost V 3 bases and J 4 bases, with 11 bases left between them. The CDR3 extends over 14 amino acids. Germline V lookup: CDR1 SNHLY, CDR2 FYNNEI. The CDR3 sequence is CASSDSGDPDTQYF. CDR3 nucleotides: TGTGCCAGCAGTGATTCAGGGGACCCAGATACGCAGTATTTT.

The chain uses TRBV7-2 and TRBJ2-2; TRBD2 might be the D (8 bases). This CDR3 contains 16 residues. V was cut by 7 bases and J by 5 bases, with 20 bases left in between. The germline V gene has CDR1 SGHTA and CDR2 FQGNSA. The chain's CDR3 is CASTREGAPPTGELFF. The CDR3 nucleotides are TGTGCCAGCACCCGGGAGGGGGCCCCCCCAACCGGGGAGCTGTTTTTT.